The clone carrying this TCR beta chain was observed many times. This record comes from a study of T cells in Graves' hyperthyroidism and ophthalmopathy. Amplified TCR beta CDR3 regions came from RNA transcripts. A first-round RT-PCR of the TCR CDR3 used the HTBI primer set. Each CDR3 protein is one row after TCRdb ran MiXCR on the multiplex PCR reads. Of 600,000 to 750,000 distinct CDR3 sequences listed, approximately 15% were seen once; the top ten hold 15%. CDR3 length: 12 residues. The V end lost 7 bases, the J end lost 14 bases, and 15 bases lay between the germline ends. Germline CDR1 ENHRY, CDR2 SYGVKD.

This clonotype was obtained from a man aged 50-59 years with Graves' hyperthyroidism. J is TRBJ1-6 and V is TRBV10-3; unclear D gene. Sequenced material: blood. CDR3 sequence reads: CAIKDQDGTLHF. The CDR3 bases are TGTGCCATCAAAGACCAGGACGGAACCCTCCACTTT.